Described below is a single T cell receptor beta chain sequence and its context. The authors' processing: Reference gene primer amplification gave estimated nucleated cell counts. Produced via immunoSEQ multiplex PCR; TCRdb's table is partial and in-frame only. V, J and clone size were drawn from that table, and D and trimming were deduced from the DNA. The sample holds 230,000 or so clones, around 83% seen once. The CDR3 loop spans 15 amino acids. CDR1 is SGHTA, CDR2 FQGNSA, per germline. The germline V and J ends were trimmed by 5 bases and 4 bases, with 17 bases remaining between them. This entry is derived from a study of blood T cell repertoires in COVID-19. Overall study context: Collection of acute and convalescent COVID-19 samples took place in the United States, Italy and Spain. In each case, the material was cDNA or gDNA derived from T cells, B-cell-depleted T cells, or PBMCs.

The TCR originated in a man aged 35-49 years with active or convalescent COVID-19. Sequenced sample: peripheral blood. This chain connects TRBV7-2 to TRBJ1-2; tentatively, D is TRBD1 (6 bases). For the CDR3, the DNA is TGTGCCAGCAGCCCGGGAGGGACACCGTCCTATGGCTACACCTTC. It translates to CASSPGGTPSYGYTF.